Shown below are 17 T cell receptor beta chains from a single sample sequenced in a study of T cell responses to AZD1222 COVID-19 vaccine. The data were produced by immunoSEQ multiplex PCR, yet TCRdb's version contains in-frame clones alone and is incomplete. The sample includes about 140,000 clones, around 90% of them seen just once. Sequenced here: peripheral blood, sampled on day 0 of AZD1222 vaccination. The receptors were gathered from an adult in good health.

The V gene is TRBV4-2, the J gene TRBJ1-6, with 9 bases lining up with TRBD1. V was clipped by 0 bases and J by 6 bases; unmatched bases: 6. Germline V gene data show CDR1 as LGHNA and CDR2 as YNFKEQ. CDR3 length: 17 amino acids. The CDR3 spells CASSQDSGTGLNSPLHF. CDR3 in DNA: TGTGCCAGCAGCCAAGATTCCGGGACAGGGCTTAATTCACCCCTCCACTTT.

For the CDR3, the DNA is TGCGCCAGCAGCTCCGCCGGGACACCGACTGGAAACACCATATATTTT. Protein sequence: CASSSAGTPTGNTIYF. The chain has TRBV5-1 and TRBJ1-3, with a tentative D call TRBD1 (6 bases). The CDR3 totals 16 residues. Looked up from germline, CDR1 is SGHRS and CDR2 is YFSETQ. Trimming took off 3 bases at V and 2 bases at J, with 15 bases between the two ends.

The chain recombines TRBV4-3 with TRBJ2-1, with a tentative D call TRBD2 (6 bases). The CDR3 totals 17 residues. V shed 1 base and J shed 7 bases, with 20 bases lying between them. Germline loops: CDR1 LGHNA, CDR2 YSLEER. CDR3 DNA sequence: TGCGCCAGCAGCCAAGGCAGTCGGGGGAGTTTTGAAAATGAGCAGTTCTTC. Translating gives CASSQGSRGSFENEQFF.

The CDR3 spells CASSQALGLAVNEQFF. CDR3 coding DNA: TGCGCCAGCAGCCAAGCCTTGGGACTAGCGGTCAATGAGCAGTTCTTC. The V gene is TRBV4-3, the J gene TRBJ2-1, with TRBD2 matching over 11 bases. The V gene end was trimmed by 1 base and the J gene end by 6 bases; junction bases not matched to a gene: 5. Germline V gene data show CDR1 as LGHNA and CDR2 as YSLEER. The CDR3 is made up of 16 amino acids.

This sequence joins TRBV3-1 (or the pseudogene TRBV3-2) and TRBJ2-1; 9 nucleotides agree with TRBD2. V trimming: 9 bases; J trimming: 4 bases; junction bases outside the gene matches: 10. This CDR3 spans 15 amino acids. Germline V gene data show CDR1 as LGHDT and CDR2 as YNNKEL (reference sequence). The CDR3 sequence is CARPGLAGRYNEQFF. CDR3 bases: TGTGCCAGACCCGGGCTAGCGGGGAGATACAATGAGCAGTTCTTC.

For this clone: The sample has other DNA sequences that encode this CDR3 too. The CDR3 sequence is CASSPQETQYF. The CDR3 region has the DNA TGTGCCAGCTCACCGCAAGAGACCCAGTACTTC. This chain uses TRBV18 with TRBJ2-5, with no clear D. V gave up 3 bases and J gave up 2 bases, with 1 base separating them. This CDR3 is 11 amino acids long. Germline CDR1 is KGHSH and CDR2 is LQKENI.

The rearrangement links TRBV28 to TRBJ2-7; 9 bases line up with TRBD1. Trimming removed 6 bases from V and 3 bases from J; junction bases left unmatched: 6. CDR1 and CDR2 from the germline V gene are MDHEN and SYDVKM. The CDR3 is 14 amino acids. CDR3 protein: CASRETGGGYEQYF. CDR3 sequence (DNA): TGTGCCAGCAGGGAGACAGGGGGAGGCTACGAGCAGTACTTC.

The chain combines TRBV4-2 with TRBJ2-2, with D perhaps TRBD2 (6 bases). Germline V gives CDR1 LGHNA, CDR2 YNFKEQ. The CDR3 is 15 residues long. Trimming took off 1 base at V and 6 bases at J, with 12 bases between the two ends. CDR3: CASSQGVTGAGELFF. In DNA form, the CDR3 reads TGTGCCAGCAGCCAAGGAGTGACGGGAGCCGGGGAGCTGTTTTTT.

The chain recombines TRBV7-2 with TRBJ2-1; weak D call: TRBD2 (7 bases). CDR3 size: 14 residues. Per germline, CDR1 SGHTA and CDR2 FQGNSA. Trimming left V 8 bases short and J 3 bases short, with 14 bases between. CDR3 protein: CASEIGGGYNEQFF. In nucleotides, the CDR3 is TGTGCCAGCGAAATAGGGGGGGGCTACAATGAGCAGTTCTTC.

The V call is TRBV7-9, the J call TRBJ2-1; 9 positions agree with TRBD1. The CDR3 contains 15 residues. Looked up from germline, CDR1 is SEHNR and CDR2 is FQNEAQ (reference sequence). V lost 2 bases to trimming and J lost 9 bases; unmatched junction nucleotides: 8. The CDR3 coding sequence is TGTGCCAGCAGCTTATCGGGGACAGGGAGGGCTGAGCAGTTCTTC. Translation: CASSLSGTGRAEQFF.

The chain employs TRBV29-1 and TRBJ1-1; no clear D gene. The CDR3 totals 12 residues. The V gene lost 7 bases and the J gene lost 8 bases, with 17 bases spanning the gap. CDR1 is SQVTM, CDR2 ANQGSEA, per germline. The CDR3 loop reads CSALHPGLEAFF. The DNA for the CDR3 is TGCAGCGCCCTACACCCCGGATTAGAAGCTTTCTTT.

This clone appeared a single time. The chain couples TRBV11-2 to TRBJ1-3, with TRBD1 matching over 9 bases. J gave up 4 bases and V 5 bases, and 3 bases lay outside the gene matches. CDR1 SGHAT and CDR2 FQNNGV come from the germline V gene. The CDR3 runs 14 residues. In DNA form, the CDR3 reads TGTGCCAGCAGCCGGGACAGGGCAGGAAACACCATATATTTT. Translation: CASSRDRAGNTIYF.

This clone was recorded a few times. The chain links TRBV7-6 to TRBJ2-3, with TRBD2 matching 12 bases. CDR1 and CDR2 (germline): SGHVS, FNYEAQ. V lost 2 bases and J lost 4; bases outside the gene matches: 1. The length of the CDR3 is 15 residues. The CDR3 here is CASSLRTSGADTQYF. CDR3 DNA: TGTGCCAGCAGCTTAAGGACTAGCGGGGCAGATACGCAGTATTTT.

V gene TRBV5-1 combines with J gene TRBJ2-5, with 11 bases identical to TRBD1. CDR1 SGHRS and CDR2 YFSETQ come from the germline V gene. The CDR3 has 14 residues. The V and J ends lost 4 bases and 6 bases, in that order; junction bases with no gene match: 5. The CDR3 loop reads CASSPRTGGKTQYF. The CDR3 coding sequence is TGCGCCAGCAGCCCCAGGACAGGGGGCAAGACCCAGTACTTC.

This clone was counted between two and nine times. The chain joins TRBV4-2 to TRBJ2-1; 7 bases line up with TRBD2. Germline CDR1 is LGHNA and CDR2 is YNFKEQ. This CDR3 has 15 residues. V trimming: 0 bases; J trimming: 6 bases; junction bases outside the gene matches: 5. CDR3 coding DNA: TGTGCCAGCAGCCAAGAAGGATCTAGCGGCAATGAGCAGTTCTTC. It encodes CASSQEGSSGNEQFF.

The V gene is TRBV7-9, the J gene TRBJ2-5, with D unresolved. The CDR3 covers 13 residues. Germline loops: CDR1 SEHNR, CDR2 FQNEAQ (reference sequence). V was trimmed by 5 bases and J by 2 bases, leaving 9 bases between them. This CDR3 reads CASSPILQETQYF. CDR3 nucleotide sequence: TGTGCCAGCAGCCCAATACTTCAAGAGACCCAGTACTTC.

This chain links TRBV6-1 with TRBJ2-2; possible D gene TRBD1, 6 bases. This CDR3 is built from 16 residues. Germline assignment: CDR1 MNHNS and CDR2 SASEGT. V gave up 1 base and J gave up 1 base, with 10 bases separating them. The CDR3 region has the DNA TGTGCCAGCAGTGAAGGCCAGGGGATGAACACCGGGGAGCTGTTTTTT. This gives the protein CASSEGQGMNTGELFF.